This T cell receptor beta chain was recorded in a study of T cell changes during pregnancy in multiple sclerosis. Germline CDR1 LGHNA, CDR2 YNFKEQ. The CDR3 has 15 amino acids. Trimming shortened V by 5 bases and J by 8 bases, and 16 bases separated the two germline ends. This clone came up a few times. Data came from immunoSEQ multiplex PCR; TCRdb stores just in-frame clones and leaves some out. The data contain tens of thousands of clones, around 90% of them seen just once; the ten biggest clones take up 0.65% to 0.9%. The rearrangement uses TRBV4-2 and TRBJ1-6; D possibly corresponds to TRBD1 (6 bases). The source of this sequence is a female donor with multiple sclerosis, enrolled in a pregnancy study. The source was CD4+ T cells from peripheral blood mononuclear cells, collected before pregnancy. The CDR3: CASSESVSGDSPLHF. The CDR3 DNA reads as TGTGCCAGCAGCGAATCAGTATCAGGGGATTCACCCCTCCACTTT.